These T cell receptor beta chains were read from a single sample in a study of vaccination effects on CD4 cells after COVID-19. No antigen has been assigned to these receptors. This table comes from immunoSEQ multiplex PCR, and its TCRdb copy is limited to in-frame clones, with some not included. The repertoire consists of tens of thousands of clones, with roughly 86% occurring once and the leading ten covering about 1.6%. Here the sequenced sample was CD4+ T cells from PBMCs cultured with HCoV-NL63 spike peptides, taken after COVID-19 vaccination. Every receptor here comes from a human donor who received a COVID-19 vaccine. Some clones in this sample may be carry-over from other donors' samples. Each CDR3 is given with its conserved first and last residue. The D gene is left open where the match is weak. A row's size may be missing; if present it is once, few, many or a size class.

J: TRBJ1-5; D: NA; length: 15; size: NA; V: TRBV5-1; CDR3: CASSLDLGASQPQHF; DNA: TGCGCCAGCAGCTTGGATCTGGGGGCGAGTCAGCCCCAGCATTTT
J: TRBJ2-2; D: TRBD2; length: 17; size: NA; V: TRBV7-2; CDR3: CASSLSSGGASYGELFF; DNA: TGTGCCAGCAGCTTATCTAGCGGGGGGGCCAGCTACGGGGAGCTGTTTTTT
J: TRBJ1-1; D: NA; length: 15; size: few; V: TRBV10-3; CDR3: CAISDKGMMNTEAFF; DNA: TGTGCCATCAGTGATAAGGGCATGATGAACACTGAAGCTTTCTTT
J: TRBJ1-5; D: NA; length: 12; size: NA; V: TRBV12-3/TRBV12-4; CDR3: CASRGANQPQHF; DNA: TGTGCCAGCAGGGGAGCAAATCAGCCCCAGCATTTT
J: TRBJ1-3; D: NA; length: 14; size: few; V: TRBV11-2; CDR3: CASSLGTSGNTIYF; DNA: TGTGCCAGCAGCTTAGGGACCAGTGGAAACACCATATATTTT
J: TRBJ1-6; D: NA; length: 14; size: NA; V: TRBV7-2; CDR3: CASSPHMANSPLHF; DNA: TGTGCCAGCAGCCCCCACATGGCAAATTCACCCCTCCACTTT
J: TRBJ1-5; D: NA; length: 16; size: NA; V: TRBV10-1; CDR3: CASRPGRGGSNQPQHF; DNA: TGCGCCAGCAGGCCCGGACGCGGGGGGAGCAATCAGCCCCAGCATTTT
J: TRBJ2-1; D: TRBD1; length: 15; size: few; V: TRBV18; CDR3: CASSPGTGQWAEQFF; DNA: TGTGCCAGCTCACCCGGGACAGGGCAATGGGCTGAGCAGTTCTTC
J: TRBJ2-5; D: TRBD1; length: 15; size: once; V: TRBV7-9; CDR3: CASSTGQGAKETQYF; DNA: TGTGCCAGCAGCACTGGACAGGGGGCAAAGGAGACCCAGTACTTC
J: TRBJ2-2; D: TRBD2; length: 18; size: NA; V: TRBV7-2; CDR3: CASSLGPGLAGNTGELFF; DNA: TGTGCCAGCAGCCTTGGCCCGGGACTAGCGGGGAACACCGGGGAGCTGTTTTTT
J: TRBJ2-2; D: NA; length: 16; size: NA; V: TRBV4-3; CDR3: CASSQEVQTNTGELFF; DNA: TGCGCCAGCAGCCAAGAAGTACAAACGAACACCGGGGAGCTGTTTTTT
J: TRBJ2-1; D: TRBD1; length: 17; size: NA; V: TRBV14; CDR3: CASSYAPGQGPYNEQFF; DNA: TGTGCCAGCAGCTACGCCCCGGGACAGGGACCCTACAATGAGCAGTTCTTC
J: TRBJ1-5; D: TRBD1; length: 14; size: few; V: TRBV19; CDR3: CASSTTGGNQPQHF; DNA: TGTGCCAGTAGTACGACAGGGGGCAATCAGCCCCAGCATTTT
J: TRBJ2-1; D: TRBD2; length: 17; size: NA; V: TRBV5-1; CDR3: CASSTTSGGLTYNEQFF; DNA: TGCGCCAGCAGTACCACTAGCGGGGGCCTTACCTACAATGAGCAGTTCTTC
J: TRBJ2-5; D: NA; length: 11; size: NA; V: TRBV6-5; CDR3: CASVLSETQYF; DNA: TGTGCCAGCGTACTCTCAGAGACCCAGTACTTC
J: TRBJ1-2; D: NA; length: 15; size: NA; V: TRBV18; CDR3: CASSPSQGESYGYTF; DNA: TGTGCCAGCTCACCCTCCCAGGGCGAGAGCTATGGCTACACCTTC
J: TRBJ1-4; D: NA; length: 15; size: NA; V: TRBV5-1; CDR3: CASSLAGDRDEKLFF; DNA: TGCGCCAGCAGCTTGGCCGGGGATCGGGATGAAAAACTGTTTTTT
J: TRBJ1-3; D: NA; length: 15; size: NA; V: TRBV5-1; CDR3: CASSTTGNTGNTIYF; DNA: TGCGCCAGCAGCACCACAGGAAATACTGGAAACACCATATATTTT
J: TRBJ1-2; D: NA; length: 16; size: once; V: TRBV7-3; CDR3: CASSLGVADSLGGYTF; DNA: TGTGCCAGCAGCTTAGGGGTCGCCGACAGCCTCGGTGGCTACACCTTC
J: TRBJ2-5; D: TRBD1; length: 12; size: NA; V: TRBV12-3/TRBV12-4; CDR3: CASRDRGQTQYF; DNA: TGTGCCAGCAGGGACAGGGGGCAGACCCAGTACTTC
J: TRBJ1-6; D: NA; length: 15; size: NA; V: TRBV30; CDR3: CACLLPGRVKSPLHF; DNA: TGTGCCTGCTTGTTGCCCGGGAGAGTAAAATCACCCCTCCACTTT
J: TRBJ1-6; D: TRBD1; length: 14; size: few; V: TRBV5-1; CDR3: CASSSGTGSSPLHF; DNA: TGCGCCAGCAGCTCCGGGACAGGGAGTTCACCCCTCCACTTT
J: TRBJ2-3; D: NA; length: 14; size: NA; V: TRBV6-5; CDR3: CASRPSTSTDTQYF; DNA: TGTGCCAGCAGGCCATCCACTAGCACAGATACGCAGTATTTT
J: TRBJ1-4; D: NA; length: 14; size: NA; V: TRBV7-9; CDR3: CASSSRQLNEKLFF; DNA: TGTGCCAGCAGCTCACGACAGCTTAATGAAAAACTGTTTTTT
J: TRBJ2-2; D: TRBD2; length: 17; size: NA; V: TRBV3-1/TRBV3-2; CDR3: CASSQMGSGVDTGELFF; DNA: TGTGCCAGCAGCCAGATGGGTAGCGGGGTGGACACCGGGGAGCTGTTTTTT
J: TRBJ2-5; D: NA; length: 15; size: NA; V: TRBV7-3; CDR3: CASSLTGQEQETQYF; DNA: TGTGCCAGCAGCTTAACTGGGCAGGAGCAAGAGACCCAGTACTTC
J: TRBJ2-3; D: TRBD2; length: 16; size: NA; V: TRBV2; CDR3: CASSTGLAARTDTQYF; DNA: TGTGCCAGCTCTACCGGACTAGCGGCGCGCACAGATACGCAGTATTTT
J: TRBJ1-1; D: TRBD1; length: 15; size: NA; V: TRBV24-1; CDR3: CATSDSSGGRTEAFF; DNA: TGTGCCACCAGTGATTCGTCAGGGGGGAGAACTGAAGCTTTCTTT
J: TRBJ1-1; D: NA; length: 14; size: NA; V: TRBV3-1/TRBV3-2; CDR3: CASSQSDSRTEAFF; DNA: TGTGCCAGCAGCCAATCTGACAGTCGGACTGAAGCTTTCTTT
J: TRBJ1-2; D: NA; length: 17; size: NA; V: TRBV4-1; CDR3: CASSQIGLGFGDGGYTF; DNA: TGCGCCAGCAGCCAAATTGGTCTCGGATTTGGGGATGGTGGCTACACCTTC
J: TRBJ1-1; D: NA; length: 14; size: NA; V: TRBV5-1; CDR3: CASSLVSVNTEAFF; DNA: TGCGCCAGCAGCTTGGTATCTGTGAACACTGAAGCTTTCTTT
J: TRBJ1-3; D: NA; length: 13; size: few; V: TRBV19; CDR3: CASRHLSGNTIYF; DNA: TGTGCCAGCAGACACCTCTCTGGAAACACCATATATTTT
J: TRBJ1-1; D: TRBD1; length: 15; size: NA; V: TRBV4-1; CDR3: CASSTRPGTGPAAFF; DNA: TGCGCCAGCAGCACACGCCCTGGGACAGGCCCCGCAGCTTTCTTT
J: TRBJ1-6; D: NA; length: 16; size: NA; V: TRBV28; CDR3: CASSSLPGRDNSPLHF; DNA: TGTGCCAGCAGCTCCCTCCCGGGGAGGGATAATTCACCCCTCCACTTT
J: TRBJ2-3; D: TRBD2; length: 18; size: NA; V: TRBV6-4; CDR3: CASSETRWAGGPRNTQYF; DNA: TGTGCCAGCAGTGAAACGAGATGGGCGGGGGGGCCTAGAAATACGCAGTATTTT
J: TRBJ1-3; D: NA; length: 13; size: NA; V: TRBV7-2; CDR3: CASSTRDGNTIYF; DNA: TGTGCCAGCAGCACCCGGGACGGAAACACCATATATTTT